This T cell receptor beta chain was identified during a study of control samples from healthy donors and cancer patients. Some clones are missing from TCRdb's copy, which holds only in-frame ones; the method was immunoSEQ multiplex PCR. The sample lists 90,000 or so clones; around 90% were seen once. Germline CDR1 SGHAT, CDR2 FQNNGV. V shed 2 bases and J shed 4 bases, with 9 bases lying between them. This CDR3 is 15 amino acids long. The sequence was collected from a woman in her sixties or seventies in good health. The specimen sequenced was blood. J is TRBJ2-6 and V is TRBV11-2, with D possibly matching TRBD1 (6 bases). The CDR3, as DNA: TGTGCCAGCAGCTTATTGGGGGCCGGGGCCAACGTCCTGACTTTC. Translation gives CASSLLGAGANVLTF.